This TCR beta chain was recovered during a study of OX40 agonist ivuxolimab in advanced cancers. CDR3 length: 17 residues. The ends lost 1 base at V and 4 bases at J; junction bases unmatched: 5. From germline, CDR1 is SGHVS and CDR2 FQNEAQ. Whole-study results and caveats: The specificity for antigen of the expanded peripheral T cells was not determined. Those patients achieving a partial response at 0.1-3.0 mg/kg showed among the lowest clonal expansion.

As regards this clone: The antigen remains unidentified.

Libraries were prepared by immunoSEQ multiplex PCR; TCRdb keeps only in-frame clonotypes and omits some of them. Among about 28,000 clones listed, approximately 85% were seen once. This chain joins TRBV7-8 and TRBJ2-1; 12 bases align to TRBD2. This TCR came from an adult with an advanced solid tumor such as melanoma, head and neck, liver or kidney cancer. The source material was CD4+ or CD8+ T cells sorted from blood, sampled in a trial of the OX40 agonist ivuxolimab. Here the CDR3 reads CASSLGLAGGSYNEQFF. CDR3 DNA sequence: TGTGCCAGCAGCTTAGGGCTAGCGGGAGGGTCTTACAATGAGCAGTTCTTC.